The 10 T cell receptor beta chains below come from one sample, sequenced in a study of a mutant IDH1 vaccine in newly diagnosed glioma. Using immunoSEQ multiplex PCR, the repertoire was profiled, and TCRdb retains in-frame clones only, with some absent. The table has roughly 21,000 clones, almost 85% seen once. Time point specified: week 47, end of study. The content of each vaccine dose was 300 ug of mutant IDH1 20-mer peptide, and topical imiquimod accompanied it. These TCRs' antigens remain unknown. The material was PBMCs, obtained from a glioma patient whose treatment included an IDH1 peptide vaccine. Source of these receptors: a man aged 40-55 years with glioma.

This chain links TRBV4-3 with TRBJ2-1; 11 positions agree with TRBD2. Germline-derived CDR1 and CDR2 are LGHNA and YSLEER. CDR3 length: 17 residues. V dropped 5 bases and J dropped 5; count of bases not matched to a gene: 11. Here the CDR3 reads CASSTATVAGGDNEQFF. The CDR3 DNA reads TGCGCCAGCAGCACTGCGACCGTAGCGGGAGGGGACAATGAGCAGTTCTTC.

The rearrangement uses TRBV18 and TRBJ1-4; D ambiguous. The CDR3 has 11 residues. Germline assignment: CDR1 KGHSH and CDR2 LQKENI. Trimming took 3 bases from V and 7 from J, leaving 3 bases between them. The CDR3 bases are TGTGCCAGCTCACCCGGTGAAAAACTGTTTTTT. Translation gives CASSPGEKLFF.

The rearrangement joins TRBV28 to TRBJ1-5; D is undetermined. The germline V and J ends were trimmed by 9 bases and 3 bases, with 9 bases remaining between them. The CDR3 consists of 12 residues. Germline assignment: CDR1 MDHEN and CDR2 SYDVKM. CDR3 sequence: CASGAFNQPQHF. As DNA, the CDR3 is TGTGCCAGTGGAGCATTCAATCAGCCCCAGCATTTT.

The CDR3 region has the DNA TGTGCCAGCAGTTCATTTGGACTAGCAGCCTACAATGAGCAGTTCTTC. Its translation is CASSSFGLAAYNEQFF. This chain uses TRBV13 with TRBJ2-1; TRBD2 aligns across 8 bases. The CDR3 spans 16 residues. CDR1 is PRHDT, CDR2 FYEKMQ, per germline (reference sequence). V dropped 6 bases and J dropped 2; count of bases not matched to a gene: 9.

The chain links TRBV7-2 to TRBJ1-2, with a tentative D call TRBD1 (6 bases). The CDR3 loop spans 16 amino acids. V was trimmed by 1 base and J by 5 bases, leaving 17 bases between them. CDR1 and CDR2 from the germline V gene are SGHTA and FQGNSA. CDR3 sequence reads: CASSLEGRGAGYGYTF. DNA for the CDR3: TGTGCCAGCAGCTTAGAGGGCCGGGGGGCTGGGTATGGCTACACCTTC.

The chain carries TRBV10-3 and TRBJ2-7; TRBD2 matches at 12 bases. The CDR3 has 17 amino acids. The germline gives CDR1 ENHRY, CDR2 SYGVKD. Germline trimming cut 0 bases from V and 5 bases from J; bases unmatched to any gene: 8. The CDR3 region has the DNA TGTGCCATCAGTGAGTCGATGCTTAGACTAGCGGGAGACGAGCAGTACTTC. Its protein is CAISESMLRLAGDEQYF.

The gene calls are TRBV28 and TRBJ1-4, with D perhaps TRBD1 (5 bases). CDR3 length: 15 amino acids. Trimming stripped 6 bases from V and 6 bases from J, with 17 bases between. Germline CDR1 reads MDHEN; CDR2 reads SYDVKM. The CDR3 DNA follows: TGTGCCAGCAGCCGCCGCTCTGGGGGGGATGAAAAACTGTTTTTT. Amino acid sequence: CASSRRSGGDEKLFF.

J is TRBJ2-7 and V is TRBV2; unclear D gene. The CDR3 has 14 residues. The V gene lost 7 bases and the J gene lost 2 bases, with 15 bases spanning the gap. The germline V gene encodes CDR1 SNHLY and CDR2 FYNNEI. The CDR3 reads CASKTDTSPYEQYF. The CDR3 DNA reads as TGTGCCAGCAAGACCGACACCTCTCCCTACGAGCAGTACTTC.

V gene TRBV15 combines with J gene TRBJ1-1; unclear D gene. The V end lost 0 bases, the J end lost 10 bases, and 15 bases lay between the germline ends. Germline values: CDR1 LNHNV, CDR2 YYDKDF (reference sequence). CDR3 length: 14 residues. The CDR3 sequence: CATSRDYSGVGAFF. CDR3 DNA: TGTGCCACCAGCAGAGATTATTCCGGGGTAGGAGCTTTCTTT.

The chain links TRBV6-1 to TRBJ2-3; D might be TRBD1 (6 bases). The V end lost 7 bases, the J end lost 0 bases, and 14 bases lay between the germline ends. The V gene's germline CDR1 is MNHNS and CDR2 SASEGT. The CDR3 has 15 residues. The CDR3 DNA reads TGTGCCAGCAACATACAGGGTGCTAGCACAGATACGCAGTATTTT. It codes for CASNIQGASTDTQYF.